The sequence of this TCR beta chain was determined in a study of response to subunit inactivated influenza vaccine. Germline V gene sequence: CDR1 SGHTA, CDR2 FQGNSA. The CDR3 is made up of 13 amino acids. The V and J ends lost 5 bases and 5 bases respectively, with 10 bases between them. TCRdb ran MiXCR on the RT-PCR reads and lists one entry per CDR3 protein. The sample includes 430,000 or so distinct CDR3 sequences, roughly 9.8% of them seen just once. This clonotype was seen a handful of times. This clonotype originated in a man aged 50-59 years who received an inactivated influenza vaccine. This material consisted of PBMCs from blood, taken roughly 45 days after vaccination. The genes are TRBV7-2 and TRBJ2-1; D is uncertain. CDR3 loop: CASSLSENNEQFF. The CDR3, as DNA: TGTGCCAGCAGCCTGTCGGAGAACAATGAGCAGTTCTTC. The whole variable domain, filled in from reference TRBV7-2 and TRBJ2-1, reads GAGVSQSPSNKVTEKGKDVELRCDPISGHTALYWYRQSLGQGLEFLIYFQGNSAPDKSGLPSDRFSAERTGGSVSTLTIQRTQQEDSAVYLCASSLSENNEQFFGPGTRLTVL.